The next 32 T cell receptor beta chains were all read from a single sample in a study of cytomegalovirus exposure and HLA in healthy donors. The method was immunoSEQ multiplex PCR; TCRdb's version includes in-frame clones alone and lacks a portion of them. The data hold over 85,000 clones, with 93% observed a single time. Specimen: PBMCs. The receptors derive from a woman in her twenties or thirties in good health and CMV-seropositive.

V is TRBV2 and J is TRBJ2-3; D might be TRBD2 (7 bases). The germline V and J ends were trimmed by 9 bases and 0 bases, with 13 bases remaining between them. From germline, CDR1 is SNHLY and CDR2 FYNNEI. The CDR3 totals 14 residues. DNA for the CDR3: TGTGCCAGGGGGGGGACAAGAAGCACAGATACGCAGTATTTT. Protein: CARGGTRSTDTQYF.

This chain joins TRBV7-2 and TRBJ2-3, with TRBD2 identical over 11 bases. The CDR3 extends over 16 amino acids. From germline, CDR1 is SGHTA and CDR2 FQGNSA. With 3 bases clipped from V and 6 bases from J, the junction kept 8 bases outside the gene matches. The CDR3 region has the DNA TGTGCCAGCAGCTTGATAGCGGGAGGGCCGATTGATACGCAGTATTTT. It specifies CASSLIAGGPIDTQYF. The full variable domain, completed using reference TRBV7-2 and TRBJ2-3, is GAGVSQSPSNKVTEKGKDVELRCDPISGHTALYWYRQSLGQGLEFLIYFQGNSAPDKSGLPSDRFSAERTGGSVSTLTIQRTQQEDSAVYLCASSLIAGGPIDTQYFGPGTRLTVL.

V gene TRBV29-1 combines with J gene TRBJ2-1, with TRBD2 matching over 11 bases. Germline V gene data show CDR1 as SQVTM and CDR2 as ANQGSEA. With 7 bases clipped from V and 10 bases from J, the junction kept 9 bases outside the gene matches. The CDR3 runs 13 residues. CDR3 amino acids: CSGEKTSGNEQFF. As DNA, the CDR3 is TGCAGCGGGGAGAAGACTAGCGGGAACGAGCAGTTCTTC.

The DNA for the CDR3 is TGTGCCAGTAGTATAGAGGCGGGAGGGGTTTTCTTC. As protein: CASSIEAGGVFF. This chain links TRBV19 with TRBJ2-1, with 9 bases identical to TRBD2. Per the germline V gene, CDR1 is LNHDA and CDR2 is SQIVND (reference sequence). Germline trimming cut 0 bases from V and 16 bases from J; bases unmatched to any gene: 4. The CDR3 is made up of 12 amino acids. The variable domain in full, with the rest retrieved from reference TRBV19 and TRBJ2-1, is DGGITQSPKYLFRKEGQNVTLSCEQNLNHDAMYWYRQDPGQGLRLIYYSQIVNDFQKGDIAEGYSVSREKKESFPLTVTSAQKNPTAFYLCASSIEAGGVFFGPGTRLTVL.

The chain carries TRBV9 and TRBJ2-2; 9 bases map to TRBD2. CDR3 length equals 16 residues. Trimming cost V 7 bases and J 4 bases; bases outside gene matches: 11. Germline CDR1 is SGDLS and CDR2 is YYNGEE. DNA for the CDR3: TGTGCCAGCGCCCCTCCGGGGCGGGAGGGCACCGGGGAGCTGTTTTTT. Translating it yields CASAPPGREGTGELFF.

J is TRBJ2-1 and V is TRBV18; 8 nucleotides align to TRBD2. CDR3 length: 16 residues. Germline CDR1 and CDR2: KGHSH and LQKENI. The J segment lost 4 bases and the V segment lost 4 bases, leaving 9 bases of the junction unmatched. In nucleotides, the CDR3 is TGTGCCAGCTCACGTCAGGGCGGGAGGATTTACAATGAGCAGTTCTTC. This encodes CASSRQGGRIYNEQFF.

This chain links TRBV27 with TRBJ1-2; 7 nucleotides match TRBD1. Germline V gene sequence: CDR1 MNHEY, CDR2 SMNVEV (reference sequence). The CDR3 is 13 residues long. Trimming took 5 bases from V and 2 from J; bases not matched to a gene: 2. DNA of the CDR3: TGTGCCAGCAGTCTGGGACAGAACTATGGCTACACCTTC. Translated: CASSLGQNYGYTF.

The chain joins TRBV29-1 to TRBJ1-2, with 7 bases matching TRBD1. V lost 1 base, J lost 3 bases, and 8 bases stayed unmatched. Germline V gives CDR1 SQVTM, CDR2 ANQGSEA. The CDR3 runs 15 residues. The CDR3 coding sequence is TGCAGCGTTGAAGCTTGGAGGGACAGCTACTATGGCTACACCTTC. Its translation is CSVEAWRDSYYGYTF.

The table lists this clone with a count of one. The rearrangement joins TRBV28 to TRBJ2-5; 7 nucleotides line up with TRBD1. The CDR3 extends over 15 amino acids. Germline CDR1 reads MDHEN; CDR2 reads SYDVKM. The junction had 8 bases not matched to a gene; V was cut back by 3 bases and J by 4 bases. For the CDR3, the DNA is TGTGCCAGCAGTTTTAGGGCAGGGGGTTTAGAGACCCAGTACTTC. Protein product: CASSFRAGGLETQYF.

The CDR3 sequence is CASSLGQPTYEQYF. In DNA, the CDR3 is TGTGCCAGCAGTTTGGGACAGCCAACCTACGAGCAGTACTTC. The genes are TRBV28 and TRBJ2-7; 7 bases match TRBD1. The CDR3 has 14 amino acids. Trimming cost V 3 bases and J 2 bases; bases outside gene matches: 4. The germline CDR1 and CDR2 sequences are MDHEN and SYDVKM.

This clone has a single count. The chain recombines TRBV2 with TRBJ2-7, with 8 positions matching TRBD1. Germline V gene lookup returns CDR1 SNHLY and CDR2 FYNNEI. The ends lost 8 bases at V and 4 bases at J; junction bases unmatched: 10. The CDR3 length is 14 residues. CDR3 DNA: TGTGCCAGCCGAAGTCCAGGGGGCGTTTACGAGCAGTACTTC. Its translation: CASRSPGGVYEQYF.

This rearrangement joins TRBV19 to TRBJ2-1; 10 bases align to TRBD2. With V trimmed by 6 bases and J by 4 bases, 3 bases remained unmatched. This CDR3 has 14 amino acids. CDR1 and CDR2 from the germline V gene are LNHDA and SQIVND (reference sequence). In nucleotides, the CDR3 is TGTGCCAGTAGCCCGGGACTAGCGTACAATGAGCAGTTCTTC. Residues: CASSPGLAYNEQFF.

J is TRBJ2-3 and V is TRBV28; 10 nucleotides line up with TRBD2. This CDR3 comprises 16 residues. V lost 4 bases to trimming and J lost 0 bases; unmatched junction nucleotides: 4. Per germline, CDR1 MDHEN and CDR2 SYDVKM. DNA of the CDR3: TGTGCCAGCAGTTCGGAGACTAGCGGGAGCACAGATACGCAGTATTTT. Protein: CASSSETSGSTDTQYF.

The chain employs TRBV29-1 and TRBJ2-7, with D perhaps matching TRBD2 (5 bases). The germline V gene has CDR1 SQVTM and CDR2 ANQGSEA. Deletions cut 8 bases from V and 7 bases from J, with 15 bases between. This CDR3 has 11 residues. The CDR3 reads CSTGDRGEQYF. In nucleotides, the CDR3 is TGCAGCACCGGCGATCGGGGAGAGCAGTACTTC.

In DNA, the CDR3 is TGTGCCAGCAGTTTACTTGGGGGGGAAGAGACCCAGTACTTC. It translates to CASSLLGGEETQYF. V gene TRBV28 combines with J gene TRBJ2-5; 7 bases match TRBD2. Trimming at V came to 2 bases and at J to 3 bases, leaving 3 bases not matched to a gene. CDR3 size: 14 residues. Germline V CDR1 and CDR2: MDHEN, SYDVKM. The whole variable domain, remainder taken from reference TRBV28 and TRBJ2-5, is DVKVTQSSRYLVKRTGEKVFLECVQDMDHENMFWYRQDPGLGLRLIYFSYDVKMKEKGDIPEGYSVSREKKERFSLILESASTNQTSMYLCASSLLGGEETQYFGPGTRLLVL.

The CDR3 sequence is CASSSNTGTGELFF. The DNA for the CDR3 is TGCGCCAGCAGCTCAAACACGGGCACCGGGGAGCTGTTTTTT. The rearrangement uses TRBV5-1 and TRBJ2-2; D remains ambiguous. CDR1 SGHRS and CDR2 YFSETQ come from the germline V gene. Trimming took off 3 bases at V and 4 bases at J, with 10 bases between the two ends. The CDR3 totals 14 residues.

The chain combines TRBV27 with TRBJ2-3, with TRBD2 identical over 13 bases. The CDR3 spans 17 residues. V lost 6 bases and J lost 0; bases outside the gene matches: 6. Germline V gene lookup returns CDR1 MNHEY and CDR2 SMNVEV (reference sequence). CDR3 loop: CASRRGTSGTSTDTQYF. The DNA of the CDR3 is TGTGCCAGCAGGCGAGGGACTAGCGGGACTAGCACAGATACGCAGTATTTT.

The table lists this clone with a count of one. The rearrangement uses TRBV7-2 and TRBJ1-2; 8 positions agree with TRBD1. Germline values: CDR1 SGHTA, CDR2 FQGNSA. J gave up 5 bases and V 6 bases, and 2 bases lay outside the gene matches. The CDR3 runs 12 residues. DNA for the CDR3: TGTGCCAGCAGGACAGGGGAATATGGCTACACCTTC. Amino acid sequence: CASRTGEYGYTF.

V gene TRBV7-9 combines with J gene TRBJ2-7; D is ambiguous. The CDR3 spans 13 residues. Germline V CDR1 and CDR2: SEHNR, FQNEAQ (reference sequence). Trimming took off 4 bases at V and 6 bases at J, with 13 bases between the two ends. CDR3 in DNA: TGTGCCAGCAGCTCCGCGATGATATCCGAGCAGTACTTC. It specifies CASSSAMISEQYF.

V gene TRBV4-1 combines with J gene TRBJ2-1; a weak D match, TRBD1 (8 bases). This CDR3 is built from 16 residues. Trimming pared 1 base from V and 7 bases from J, leaving 17 bases between. Germline V gives CDR1 MGHRA, CDR2 YSYEKL. The CDR3 protein is CASSQADRGGENEQFF. The CDR3 bases are TGCGCCAGCAGCCAAGCAGACAGGGGAGGGGAGAATGAGCAGTTCTTC.

The rearrangement uses TRBV11-2 and TRBJ1-2, with TRBD1 identical over 7 bases. The V and J ends lost 5 bases and 6 bases, in that order; junction bases with no gene match: 18. Germline lookup yields CDR1 SGHAT and CDR2 FQNNGV. The CDR3 has 17 residues. Here the CDR3 reads CASSSIKPSGQIDGYTF. The CDR3 DNA reads as TGTGCCAGCAGCAGCATCAAACCCTCGGGACAGATTGATGGCTACACCTTC.

The CDR3 region has the DNA TGTGCCTGGAGTGTGGCCGGGACTAGTAAGACCGGGGAGCTGTTTTTT. Translating it yields CAWSVAGTSKTGELFF. The J gene is TRBJ2-2, the V gene TRBV30; 8 nucleotides align to TRBD2. Germline values: CDR1 GTSNPN, CDR2 SVGIG (reference sequence). This CDR3 region has 16 residues. The ends lost 0 bases at V and 5 bases at J; junction bases unmatched: 8.

The chain uses TRBV5-1 and TRBJ2-7; maybe TRBD1 (5 bases). CDR1 is SGHRS, CDR2 YFSETQ, per germline. The CDR3 runs 16 residues. The V and J ends lost 5 bases and 0 bases respectively, with 18 bases between them. This CDR3 is CASSGARRESSYEQYF. CDR3 bases: TGCGCCAGCAGTGGGGCCCGCCGAGAGAGCTCCTACGAGCAGTACTTC.

The chain carries TRBV27 and TRBJ1-5; the D is unclear. The CDR3 has 15 residues. Germline CDR1 MNHEY, CDR2 SMNVEV (reference sequence). The ends were cut back, 2 bases at V and 0 bases at J, with 8 bases in the middle. CDR3 nucleotide sequence: TGTGCCAGCAGTTTAAGTCGGTCTAGCAATCAGCCCCAGCATTTT. It yields the protein CASSLSRSSNQPQHF.

The rearrangement uses TRBV5-1 and TRBJ2-2; D is perhaps TRBD1 (5 bases). The CDR3 spans 15 residues. Trimming left V 7 bases short and J 1 base short, with 14 bases between. Germline lookup yields CDR1 SGHRS and CDR2 YFSETQ. Here the CDR3 DNA reads TGCGCCAGCCGTAAAGTCCAGGGGAACACCGGGGAGCTGTTTTTT. Protein: CASRKVQGNTGELFF.

This chain joins TRBV7-6 and TRBJ2-2; D ambiguous. V was clipped by 0 bases and J by 2 bases, with 7 bases between them. This CDR3 has 15 residues. Germline CDR1 reads SGHVS; CDR2 reads FNYEAQ. The chain's CDR3 is CASSLALSNTGELFF. The CDR3 DNA reads TGTGCCAGCAGCTTAGCGTTGTCAAACACCGGGGAGCTGTTTTTT.

The chain employs TRBV5-6 and TRBJ2-5; tentative D call: TRBD2 (5 bases). Trimming pared 4 bases from V and 1 base from J, leaving 11 bases between. The CDR3 is made up of 14 amino acids. The germline V gene encodes CDR1 SGHDT and CDR2 YYEEEE. The CDR3 region has the DNA TGTGCCAGCAGCATGCGGGCCCGCCAAGAGACCCAGTACTTC. It is translated as CASSMRARQETQYF.

This chain uses TRBV7-9 with TRBJ1-1; TRBD1 aligns across 7 bases. CDR3 size: 14 residues. Trimming at V came to 4 bases and at J to 1 base, leaving 3 bases not matched to a gene. CDR1 and CDR2 from the germline V gene are SEHNR and FQNEAQ (reference sequence). The CDR3 region is CASSSYRGNTEAFF. CDR3 nucleotide sequence: TGTGCCAGCAGCTCCTACAGGGGGAACACTGAAGCTTTCTTT.

The chain has TRBV30 and TRBJ2-1, with D maybe TRBD2 (6 bases). The CDR3 has 12 amino acids. CDR1 GTSNPN and CDR2 SVGIG come from the germline V gene (reference sequence). Trimming cost V 1 base and J 6 bases, with 7 bases left between them. Here the CDR3 reads CAWSELANEQFF. The CDR3 DNA reads as TGTGCCTGGAGTGAACTAGCCAATGAGCAGTTCTTC.

The J gene is TRBJ2-1, the V gene TRBV19; 9 nucleotides align to TRBD1. J gave up 10 bases and V 6 bases, and 7 bases lay outside the gene matches. CDR3 size: 13 residues. CDR1 and CDR2 from the germline V gene are LNHDA and SQIVND (reference sequence). CDR3 sequence (DNA): TGTGCCAGTAGCGGGACAGGGTTAGGGGAGCAGTTCTTC. This translates into CASSGTGLGEQFF.

The chain links TRBV7-6 to TRBJ1-2, with 9 bases fitting TRBD1. This CDR3 is built from 13 residues. In germline, CDR1 is SGHVS, CDR2 FNYEAQ. V dropped 5 bases and J dropped 8; count of bases not matched to a gene: 6. The CDR3 reads CASSGWTGAGYTF. The CDR3 DNA follows: TGTGCCAGCAGCGGTTGGACAGGGGCCGGCTACACCTTC.

The chain is built from TRBV2 and TRBJ2-3; 14 nucleotides agree with TRBD2. Per germline, CDR1 SNHLY and CDR2 FYNNEI. V lost 6 bases and J lost 5; bases outside the gene matches: 4. The CDR3 is 15 amino acids. This chain's CDR3 is CASRGLAGVRDTQYF. CDR3 DNA sequence: TGTGCCAGCAGGGGACTAGCGGGAGTTAGAGATACGCAGTATTTT.